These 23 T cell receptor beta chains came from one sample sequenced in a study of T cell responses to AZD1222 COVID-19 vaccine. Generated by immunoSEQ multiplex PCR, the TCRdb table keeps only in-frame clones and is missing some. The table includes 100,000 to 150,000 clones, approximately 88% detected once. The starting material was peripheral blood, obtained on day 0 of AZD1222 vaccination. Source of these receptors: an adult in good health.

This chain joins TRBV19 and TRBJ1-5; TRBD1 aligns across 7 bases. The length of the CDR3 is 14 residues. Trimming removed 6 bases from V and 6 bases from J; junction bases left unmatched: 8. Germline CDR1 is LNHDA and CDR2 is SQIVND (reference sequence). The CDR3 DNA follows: TGTGCCAGTAGAATCGACAGGGAGATTCAGCCCCAGCATTTT. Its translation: CASRIDREIQPQHF.

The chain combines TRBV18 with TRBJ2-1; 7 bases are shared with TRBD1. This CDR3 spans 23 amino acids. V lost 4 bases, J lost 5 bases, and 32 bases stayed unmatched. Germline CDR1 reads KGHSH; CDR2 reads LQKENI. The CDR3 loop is CASSLSGATKGALISWGDNEQFF. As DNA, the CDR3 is TGTGCCAGCTCACTATCCGGGGCTACGAAGGGGGCGCTTATTTCTTGGGGAGACAATGAGCAGTTCTTC.

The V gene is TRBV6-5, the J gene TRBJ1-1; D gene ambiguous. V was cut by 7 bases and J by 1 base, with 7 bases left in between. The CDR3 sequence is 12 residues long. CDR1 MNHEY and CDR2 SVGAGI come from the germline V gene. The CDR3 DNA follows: TGTGCCAGCAATAGACAGAACACTGAAGCTTTCTTT. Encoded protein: CASNRQNTEAFF.

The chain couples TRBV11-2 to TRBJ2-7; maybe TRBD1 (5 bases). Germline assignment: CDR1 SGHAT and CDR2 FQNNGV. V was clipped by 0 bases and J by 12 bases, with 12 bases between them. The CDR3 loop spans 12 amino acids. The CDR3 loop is CASSLDLQGWYF. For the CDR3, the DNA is TGTGCCAGCAGCTTAGATCTGCAGGGATGGTACTTC.

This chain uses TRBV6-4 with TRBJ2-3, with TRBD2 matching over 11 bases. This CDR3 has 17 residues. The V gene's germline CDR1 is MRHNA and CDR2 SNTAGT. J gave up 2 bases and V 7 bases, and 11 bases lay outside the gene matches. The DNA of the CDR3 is TGTGCCAGCACCTGCTCCGGGACTAGCGGACCCACAGATACGCAGTATTTT. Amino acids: CASTCSGTSGPTDTQYF.

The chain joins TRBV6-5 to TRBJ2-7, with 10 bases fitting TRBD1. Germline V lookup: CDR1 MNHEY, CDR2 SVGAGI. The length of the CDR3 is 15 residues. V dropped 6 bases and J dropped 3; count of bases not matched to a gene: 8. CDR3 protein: CASRTGTGDLYEQYF. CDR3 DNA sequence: TGTGCCAGCAGGACCGGGACAGGGGACCTCTACGAGCAGTACTTC.

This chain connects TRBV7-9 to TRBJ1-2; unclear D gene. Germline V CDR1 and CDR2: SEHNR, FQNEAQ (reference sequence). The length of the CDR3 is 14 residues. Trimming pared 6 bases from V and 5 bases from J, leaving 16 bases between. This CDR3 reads CASSPLRRDYGYTF. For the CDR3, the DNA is TGTGCCAGCAGTCCCTTAAGGAGGGATTATGGCTACACCTTC.

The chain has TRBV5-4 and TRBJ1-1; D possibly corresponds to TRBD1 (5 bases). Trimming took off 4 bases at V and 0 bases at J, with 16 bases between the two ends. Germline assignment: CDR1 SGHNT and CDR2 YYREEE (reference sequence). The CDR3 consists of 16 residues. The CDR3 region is CASSPQLGQMNTEAFF. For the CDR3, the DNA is TGTGCCAGCAGCCCGCAGCTGGGGCAGATGAACACTGAAGCTTTCTTT. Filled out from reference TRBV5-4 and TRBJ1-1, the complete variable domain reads ETGVTQSPTHLIKTRGQQVTLRCSSQSGHNTVSWYQQALGQGPQFIFQYYREEENGRGNFPPRFSGLQFPNYSSELNVNALELDDSALYLCASSPQLGQMNTEAFFGQGTRLTVV.

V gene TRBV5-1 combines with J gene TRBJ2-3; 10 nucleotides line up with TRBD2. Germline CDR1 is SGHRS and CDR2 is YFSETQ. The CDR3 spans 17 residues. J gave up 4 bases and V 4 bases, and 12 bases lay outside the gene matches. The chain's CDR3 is CASSIKTSGWSADTQYF. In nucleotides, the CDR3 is TGCGCCAGCAGCATCAAGACTAGCGGGTGGAGCGCAGATACGCAGTATTTT.

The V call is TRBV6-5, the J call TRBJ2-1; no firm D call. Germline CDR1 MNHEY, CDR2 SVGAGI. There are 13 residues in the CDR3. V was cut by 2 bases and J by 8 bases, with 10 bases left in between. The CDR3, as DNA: TGTGCCAGCAGTTACCAATTCAGCGATGAGCAGTTCTTC. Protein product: CASSYQFSDEQFF.

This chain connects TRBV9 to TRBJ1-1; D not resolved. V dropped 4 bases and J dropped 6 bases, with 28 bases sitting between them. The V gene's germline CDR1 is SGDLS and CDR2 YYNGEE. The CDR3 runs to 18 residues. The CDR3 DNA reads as TGTGCCAGCAGCCCTAGTGCCCTCACATTAAGACCAGAGGCTGAAGCTTTCTTT. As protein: CASSPSALTLRPEAEAFF.

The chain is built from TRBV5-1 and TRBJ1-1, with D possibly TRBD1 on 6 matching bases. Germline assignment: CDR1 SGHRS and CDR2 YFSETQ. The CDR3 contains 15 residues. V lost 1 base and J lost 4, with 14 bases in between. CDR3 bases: TGCGCCAGCAGCTTGACAGGGAAAGGGGGCACTGAAGCTTTCTTT. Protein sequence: CASSLTGKGGTEAFF.

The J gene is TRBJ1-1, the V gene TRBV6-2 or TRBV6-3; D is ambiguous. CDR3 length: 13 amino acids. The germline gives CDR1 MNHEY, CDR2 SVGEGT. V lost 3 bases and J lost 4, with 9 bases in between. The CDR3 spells CASSYSAATEAFF. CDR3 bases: TGTGCCAGCAGTTATAGTGCGGCCACTGAAGCTTTCTTT.

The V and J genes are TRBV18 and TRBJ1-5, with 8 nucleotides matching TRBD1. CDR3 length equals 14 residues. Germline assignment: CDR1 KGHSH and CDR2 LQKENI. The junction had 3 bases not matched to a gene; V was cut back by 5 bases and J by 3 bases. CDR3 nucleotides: TGTGCCAGCTCATCAGGGGGCGACAATCAGCCCCAGCATTTT. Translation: CASSSGGDNQPQHF.

CDR3 coding DNA: TGTGCCAGCAGCCCAGACAGGGGGGACAATGAGCAGTTCTTC. This sequence encodes CASSPDRGDNEQFF. This sequence joins TRBV7-9 and TRBJ2-1, with TRBD1 matching 9 bases. Trimming at V came to 5 bases and at J to 5 bases, leaving 4 bases not matched to a gene. The length of the CDR3 is 14 residues. Germline loops: CDR1 SEHNR, CDR2 FQNEAQ (reference sequence).

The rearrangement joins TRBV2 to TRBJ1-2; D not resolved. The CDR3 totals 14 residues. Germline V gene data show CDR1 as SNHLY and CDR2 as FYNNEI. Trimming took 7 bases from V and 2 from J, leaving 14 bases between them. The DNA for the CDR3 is TGTGCCAGCACGCCCCAGGCAGTCAACTATGGCTACACCTTC. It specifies CASTPQAVNYGYTF.

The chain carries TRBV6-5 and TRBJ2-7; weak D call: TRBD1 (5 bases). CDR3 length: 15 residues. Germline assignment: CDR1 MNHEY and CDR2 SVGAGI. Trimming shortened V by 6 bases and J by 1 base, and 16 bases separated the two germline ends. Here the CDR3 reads CASRQSVAGSYEQYF. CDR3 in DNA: TGTGCCAGCAGACAATCCGTAGCAGGGTCCTACGAGCAGTACTTC.

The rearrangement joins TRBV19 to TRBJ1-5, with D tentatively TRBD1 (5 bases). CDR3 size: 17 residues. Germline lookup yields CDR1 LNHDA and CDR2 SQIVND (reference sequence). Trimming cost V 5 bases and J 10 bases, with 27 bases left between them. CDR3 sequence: CASSRAGRLDLFSPQHF. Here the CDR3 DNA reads TGTGCCAGTAGTCGGGCAGGGAGGCTTGACCTGTTCAGTCCCCAGCATTTT.

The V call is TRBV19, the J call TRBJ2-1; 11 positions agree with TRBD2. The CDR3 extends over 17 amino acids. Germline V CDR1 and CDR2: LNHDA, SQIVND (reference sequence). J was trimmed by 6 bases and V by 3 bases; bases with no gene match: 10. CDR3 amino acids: CASSISGRASTGNEQFF. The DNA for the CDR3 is TGTGCCAGTAGTATTAGCGGGAGGGCCTCTACCGGCAATGAGCAGTTCTTC.

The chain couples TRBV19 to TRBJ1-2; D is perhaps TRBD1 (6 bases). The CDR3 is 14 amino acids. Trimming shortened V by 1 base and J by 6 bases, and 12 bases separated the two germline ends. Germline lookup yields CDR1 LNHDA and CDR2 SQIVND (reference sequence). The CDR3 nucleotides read TGTGCCAGTAGTATAGGGGGGGGCTCGGATGGCTACACCTTC. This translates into CASSIGGGSDGYTF.

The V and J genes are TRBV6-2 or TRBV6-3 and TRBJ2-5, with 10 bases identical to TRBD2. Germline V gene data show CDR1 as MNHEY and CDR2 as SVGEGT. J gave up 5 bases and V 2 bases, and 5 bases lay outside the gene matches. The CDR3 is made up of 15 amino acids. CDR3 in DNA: TGTGCCAGCAGTTACGATTCTAGCGGGAGTGAGACCCAGTACTTC. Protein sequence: CASSYDSSGSETQYF.

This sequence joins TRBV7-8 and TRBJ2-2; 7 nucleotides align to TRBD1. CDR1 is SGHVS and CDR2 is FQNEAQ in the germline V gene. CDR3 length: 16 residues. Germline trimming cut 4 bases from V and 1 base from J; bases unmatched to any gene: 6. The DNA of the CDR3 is TGTGCCAGCAGCTCCCAGACAGGGATGAACACCGGGGAGCTGTTTTTT. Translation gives CASSSQTGMNTGELFF.

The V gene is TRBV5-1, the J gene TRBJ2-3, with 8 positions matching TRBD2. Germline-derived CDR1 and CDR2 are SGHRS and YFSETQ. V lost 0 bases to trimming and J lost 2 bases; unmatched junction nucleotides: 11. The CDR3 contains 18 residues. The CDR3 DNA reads TGCGCCAGCAGCTTGGCCGGGAGCGGGAGATCTCCCACAGATACGCAGTATTTT. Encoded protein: CASSLAGSGRSPTDTQYF.